The text below deals with one TCR beta chain. Antigen specificity is unknown. Documented time point: patch test 3, about 24 weeks after DPC sensitization. The treatment denotes: therapeutic diphenylcyclopropenone sensitization with weekly scalp DPC. Samples of blood were obtained prior to the application of each patch test. The data originate from a study of human T cells and chemical hapten exposure. The wider study: Patch tests put 0.01% DPC on the upper back, read at 6 days.

Study-level points and caveats: Patch test score was positively correlated with the counts of TCRs that had expanded at PT1.

For the library, individual cDNA molecules each received unique molecular identifiers. TCRdb ran MiXCR on the RACE reads and lists one entry per CDR3 protein. Of about 92,000 distinct CDR3 sequences listed, 11% were seen once; the top ten hold approximately 1.1%. This TCR was sampled from a woman aged 30 to 39 with alopecia areata. Some clones in this sample may be carry-over from other donors' samples. The sample in question was whole blood, obtained in connection with sensitization to the hapten diphenylcyclopropenone (DPC).

The CDR3 loop reads CASSKRGWLETQYF. The DNA of the CDR3 is TGTGCCAGCAGTAAACGGGGGTGGTTAGAGACCCAGTACTTC. The rearrangement uses TRBV6-5 and TRBJ2-5; D possibly corresponds to TRBD2 (6 bases). The germline V gene has CDR1 MNHEY and CDR2 SVGAGI. The ends were cut back, 5 bases at V and 4 bases at J, with 14 bases in the middle. The CDR3 runs 14 residues.